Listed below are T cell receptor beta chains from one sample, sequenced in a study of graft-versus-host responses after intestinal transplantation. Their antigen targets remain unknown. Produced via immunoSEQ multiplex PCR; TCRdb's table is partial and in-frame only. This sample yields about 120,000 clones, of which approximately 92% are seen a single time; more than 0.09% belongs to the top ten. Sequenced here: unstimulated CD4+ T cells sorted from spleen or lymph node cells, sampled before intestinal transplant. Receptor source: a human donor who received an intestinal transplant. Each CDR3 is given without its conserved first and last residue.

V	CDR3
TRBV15	ATRDGGGSETQY
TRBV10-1	ASSEGGNYEQY
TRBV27	ASSLYTGGVNGYT
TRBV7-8	ASSLKRGVQLNTEAF
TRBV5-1	ASSLGGAGITGELF
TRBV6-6	ASSSIPPSNQPQH
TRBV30	AWAPGLGNQPQH
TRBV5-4	ASSFGVADTQY
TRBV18	ASSRAAGGGQPQH
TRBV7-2	ASSLNGPANTGELF
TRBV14	ASSQDMVQGAGANVLT
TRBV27	ASRATGEVKEKLF
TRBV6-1	AATHQGTDTQY
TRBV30	AWTSGVMDTQY
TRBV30	AWSVNRGGSGTSGRAAETQY
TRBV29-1	SAAGTGTGGAGGYT
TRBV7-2	ASSLRGTEAF